Here is one T cell receptor beta chain with its context. Trimming shortened V by 1 base and J by 5 bases, and 15 bases separated the two germline ends. Germline V CDR1 and CDR2: MGHRA, YSYEKL. The CDR3 is 16 residues long. Original handling: Reference gene primer amplification gave estimated nucleated cell counts. Assay: immunoSEQ multiplex PCR; the TCRdb copy retains only in-frame clones and omits some. That table gives V, J and clone size, and the DNA gave D and trimming. The sample holds fewer than 150,000 clones; roughly 81% are singletons and the top ten take around 3.3%. These data originate in a study of blood T cell repertoires in COVID-19. Study context: Collection of acute and convalescent COVID-19 samples took place in the United States, Italy and Spain. Sources were T cells, B-cell-depleted T cells, or PBMCs; the material itself was cDNA or gDNA.

The receptor was derived from a man aged 40-50 years with acute or convalescent COVID-19. The sequencing input was peripheral blood. This sequence joins TRBV4-1 and TRBJ2-1, with D possibly matching TRBD1 (7 bases). The CDR3 here is CASSQGLATGNNEQFF. DNA of the CDR3: TGCGCCAGCAGCCAAGGCCTAGCGACAGGGAACAATGAGCAGTTCTTC.